These T cell receptor beta chains were read from a single sample in a study of shared clonotypes between healthy human individuals. The method was immunoSEQ multiplex PCR; TCRdb's version includes in-frame clones alone and lacks a portion of them. The data show 900,000 to 1,200,000 clones, approximately 78% seen once. The specimen sequenced was memory CD4+ T cells from PBMCs. The receptors were gathered from a man aged 18-30 years in good health. Some clones in this sample may be carry-over from other donors' samples. Both conserved end residues are part of each CDR3. Fields, in order: J gene, V gene, CDR3 protein.

j_gene: TRBJ1-1
v_gene: TRBV19
CDR3aa: CASSIGDALSGAFF

j_gene: TRBJ1-3
v_gene: TRBV9
CDR3aa: CASSVEGLRVTGPGNTIYF

j_gene: TRBJ2-3
v_gene: TRBV7-4
CDR3aa: CASSLGEDTQYF

j_gene: TRBJ1-4
v_gene: TRBV5-1
CDR3aa: CASSLFENEKLFF

j_gene: TRBJ1-2
v_gene: TRBV6-1
CDR3aa: CASRMGQLSHYGYTF

j_gene: TRBJ1-1
v_gene: TRBV4-1
CDR3aa: CASSPQDSLNTEAFF

j_gene: TRBJ1-2
v_gene: TRBV19
CDR3aa: CASSTAGIFYGYTF

j_gene: TRBJ2-7
v_gene: TRBV4-1
CDR3aa: CASSRNPGDNYEQYF

j_gene: TRBJ2-7
v_gene: TRBV6-5
CDR3aa: CASTTLRDGGGEQYF

j_gene: TRBJ1-3
v_gene: TRBV7-2
CDR3aa: CASSLERRQGTGNTIYF

j_gene: TRBJ1-2
v_gene: TRBV27
CDR3aa: CASSSPGGGYTF

j_gene: TRBJ2-7
v_gene: TRBV7-2
CDR3aa: CASSSPPTGTYEQYF

j_gene: TRBJ2-3
v_gene: TRBV7-9
CDR3aa: CASSSRISGTSTDTQYF

j_gene: TRBJ2-4
v_gene: TRBV4-1
CDR3aa: CASSQGLGRGAKNIQYF

j_gene: TRBJ1-5
v_gene: TRBV2
CDR3aa: CASTGGVRYSNQPQHF

j_gene: TRBJ2-7
v_gene: TRBV27
CDR3aa: CASSPDSSLFYEQYF

j_gene: TRBJ2-3
v_gene: TRBV7-8
CDR3aa: CASSLGQGGMDTQYF

j_gene: TRBJ2-5
v_gene: TRBV7-9
CDR3aa: CASSYRDRETQYF

j_gene: TRBJ1-1
v_gene: TRBV25-1
CDR3aa: CASSSSGTGNTEAFF

j_gene: TRBJ2-7
v_gene: TRBV30
CDR3aa: CAWSAPGQGFYEQYF

j_gene: TRBJ2-7
v_gene: TRBV30
CDR3aa: CAWSVTGVYEQYF

j_gene: TRBJ2-5
v_gene: TRBV5-4
CDR3aa: CASSPRTSGRGETQYF

j_gene: TRBJ2-1
v_gene: TRBV20-1
CDR3aa: CSARQDNEQFF

j_gene: TRBJ1-1
v_gene: TRBV6-5
CDR3aa: CASSQRGITEAFF

j_gene: TRBJ1-2
v_gene: TRBV9
CDR3aa: CASSPLGAYGYTF

j_gene: NA
v_gene: TRBV28
CDR3aa: CASGRASYEQYF

j_gene: TRBJ2-2
v_gene: TRBV4-1
CDR3aa: CASSQIQALGANTGELFF

j_gene: TRBJ2-3
v_gene: TRBV6-1
CDR3aa: CASSWTGGGDTQYF

j_gene: TRBJ2-7
v_gene: TRBV18
CDR3aa: CASSPSRGHEQYF

j_gene: TRBJ2-1
v_gene: TRBV18
CDR3aa: CASEDRSGHNEQFF

j_gene: TRBJ1-2
v_gene: TRBV2
CDR3aa: CASSTLQRGTHYGYTF

j_gene: TRBJ1-2
v_gene: TRBV29-1
CDR3aa: CSVEPLINGYTF

j_gene: TRBJ2-2
v_gene: TRBV19
CDR3aa: CASSAGRRGWTGELFF

j_gene: TRBJ2-4
v_gene: TRBV28
CDR3aa: CASRGLAYKNIQYF

j_gene: TRBJ2-7
v_gene: TRBV5-6
CDR3aa: CASSFGQGASYEQYF

j_gene: TRBJ2-2
v_gene: TRBV14
CDR3aa: CASSRLIRAGTGELFF

j_gene: TRBJ2-2
v_gene: TRBV7-9
CDR3aa: CASSHRGTGGTGELFF

j_gene: TRBJ2-2
v_gene: TRBV7-2
CDR3aa: CASSLPGLNTGELFF

j_gene: TRBJ2-7
v_gene: TRBV9
CDR3aa: CASSVDGAAYYEQYF

j_gene: TRBJ1-2
v_gene: TRBV9
CDR3aa: CASSDHISGGENYGYTF

j_gene: TRBJ2-7
v_gene: TRBV9
CDR3aa: CASSEKGAQVSEQYF

j_gene: TRBJ2-2
v_gene: TRBV5-4
CDR3aa: CASSSLAGGINTGELFF

j_gene: TRBJ1-6
v_gene: TRBV5-4
CDR3aa: CASRQTGTEVSPLHF

j_gene: TRBJ1-2
v_gene: TRBV6-1
CDR3aa: CASSDRPPRDTF

j_gene: TRBJ1-4
v_gene: TRBV2
CDR3aa: CASSGPGQANEKLFF

j_gene: TRBJ2-5
v_gene: TRBV18
CDR3aa: CASSPRAPSSQETQYF

j_gene: TRBJ2-7
v_gene: TRBV5-4
CDR3aa: CASSLAPGLGEVQYF

j_gene: TRBJ2-1
v_gene: TRBV5-4
CDR3aa: CASSPSGGSSYNEQFF

j_gene: TRBJ1-2
v_gene: TRBV5-1
CDR3aa: CASRVDAEYGYTF

j_gene: TRBJ2-7
v_gene: TRBV19
CDR3aa: CASSHRDSQQYF

j_gene: TRBJ1-2
v_gene: TRBV6-4
CDR3aa: CASSVGQGVKYGYTF

j_gene: TRBJ2-1
v_gene: TRBV9
CDR3aa: CASSEDISRPRDEQFF

j_gene: TRBJ2-7
v_gene: TRBV6-1
CDR3aa: CASRGSGRGYEQYF

j_gene: TRBJ2-5
v_gene: TRBV29-1
CDR3aa: CSVYRGAETQYF

j_gene: TRBJ2-1
v_gene: TRBV5-5
CDR3aa: CASSLQGRNEQFF

j_gene: TRBJ2-7
v_gene: TRBV5-1
CDR3aa: CASSLGGTQYEQYF